The 10 T cell receptor beta chains in this list originate from one sample, sequenced in a study of molecular identifiers for immune sequencing clone quantification. TCRdb reprocessed the PCR reads via MiXCR and lists one record per CDR3 protein. The sample lists nearly 650,000 distinct CDR3 sequences; 25% were seen once. Sequencing used naive CD8+ T cells from blood, with Jurkat cell RNA spiked in. The subset: FACS-sorted CD8+CD4-CCR7+CD45RA+ naive T cells. The receptor source for this set is a human donor in good health. Some libraries in this study had Jurkat cell RNA spiked in.

This clonotype was recorded at least ten times. V usage is TRBV28 and J usage is TRBJ2-6, with TRBD1 matching 8 bases. V lost 8 bases to trimming and J lost 3 bases; unmatched junction nucleotides: 6. The CDR3 runs to 15 residues. Germline loops: CDR1 MDHEN, CDR2 SYDVKM. CDR3 sequence: CASQDRAVGANVLTF. Here the CDR3 DNA reads TGTGCCAGCCAGGACAGGGCAGTTGGGGCCAACGTCCTGACTTTC.

This clonotype was detected only a few times. The chain links TRBV5-1 to TRBJ2-7; 10 bases are shared with TRBD2. V shed 2 bases and J 4 bases; nucleotides not matched to a gene: 9. This CDR3 is built from 16 residues. The germline V gene encodes CDR1 SGHRS and CDR2 YFSETQ. CDR3 bases: TGCGCCAGCAGCTTATGGACTAGCGGAGCTCAGTACGAGCAGTACTTC. Protein sequence: CASSLWTSGAQYEQYF.

This clonotype occurred once. A much larger clone is a single base away; this may be a read error. This sequence joins TRBV12-3 or TRBV12-4 and TRBJ2-3; 9 nucleotides line up with TRBD1. V was pared by 10 bases and J by 3 bases, with 8 bases of the junction left unmatched. This CDR3 region has 14 residues. CDR3 amino acids: CATINRGPTDTQYF. CDR3 in DNA: TGTGCCACCATTAACAGGGGGCCGACAGATACGCAGTATTTT.

This clonotype was observed a handful of times. The CDR3 loop is CASRSGTTADTQYF. The CDR3 DNA sequence: TGTGCCAGCAGGTCCGGGACAACCGCAGATACGCAGTATTTT. The J gene is TRBJ2-3, the V gene TRBV27; TRBD1 is a possible D gene (6 bases). Germline CDR1 and CDR2: MNHEY and SMNVEV (reference sequence). Trimming removed 6 bases at V and 4 bases at J, with 14 bases between. This CDR3 comprises 14 residues.

Concerning this clonotype itself: A much larger clone is a single base away; this may be a read error. The chain employs TRBV5-4 and TRBJ1-1, with TRBD1 as a possible D gene (5 bases). V was shortened by 10 bases and J by 2 bases, with 21 bases between the two germline ends. The CDR3 length is 15 residues. Looked up from germline, CDR1 is SGHNT and CDR2 is YYREEE (reference sequence). DNA for the CDR3: TGTGCCGGCTCCCTGTGGGGCAGGGTTAACACTGAAGCTTTCTTT. Its translation: CAGSLWGRVNTEAFF.

The rearrangement uses TRBV2 and TRBJ1-2; D might be TRBD1 (5 bases). The CDR3 runs to 17 residues. In germline, CDR1 is SNHLY, CDR2 FYNNEI. Between the trimmed V and J ends, which lost 7 bases and 8 bases, there was a span of 29 bases. In DNA, the CDR3 is TGTGCCAGCAATGGGGAAGGAGGGACGGATCCAGGTTTGGGCTACACCTTC. This codes for CASNGEGGTDPGLGYTF.

Many counts were recorded for this clonotype. The chain recombines TRBV4-2 with TRBJ2-7, with D perhaps being TRBD1 or TRBD2 (5 bases each). CDR1 is LGHNA, CDR2 YNFKEQ, per germline. This CDR3 comprises 15 residues. Deletions cut 0 bases from V and 4 bases from J, with 13 bases between. CDR3 DNA sequence: TGTGCCAGCAGCCAAGATAGTGCAGGGACGTACGAGCAGTACTTC. Its translation: CASSQDSAGTYEQYF.

This clonotype was counted ten times or more. The chain is built from TRBV24-1 and TRBJ2-1; D remains ambiguous. The V end lost 5 bases, the J end lost 4 bases, and 11 bases lay between the germline ends. CDR3 length equals 14 residues. CDR1 KGHDR and CDR2 SFDVKD come from the germline V gene. Here the CDR3 reads CATSGGFNYNEQFF. CDR3 DNA sequence: TGTGCCACCAGTGGTGGCTTTAATTACAATGAGCAGTTCTTC.

This clonotype showed up just a few times. V gene TRBV7-6 combines with J gene TRBJ2-7; the D gene could be TRBD1 or TRBD2 (5 bases each). V lost 0 bases and J lost 1, with 7 bases in between. Germline CDR1 is SGHVS and CDR2 is FNYEAQ. The CDR3 is 14 amino acids. The CDR3 loop is CASSLAGESYEQYF. The CDR3 bases are TGTGCCAGCAGCTTAGCGGGGGAGTCCTACGAGCAGTACTTC.

This clonotype has a count of ten or more. The chain uses TRBV27 and TRBJ1-5; no definite D call. The CDR3 has 14 amino acids. Germline CDR1 is MNHEY and CDR2 is SMNVEV (reference sequence). Trimming left V 2 bases short and J 2 bases short, with 7 bases between. The CDR3 loop reads CASSLHDGNQPQHF. Here the CDR3 DNA reads TGTGCCAGCAGTTTACACGACGGCAATCAGCCCCAGCATTTT.